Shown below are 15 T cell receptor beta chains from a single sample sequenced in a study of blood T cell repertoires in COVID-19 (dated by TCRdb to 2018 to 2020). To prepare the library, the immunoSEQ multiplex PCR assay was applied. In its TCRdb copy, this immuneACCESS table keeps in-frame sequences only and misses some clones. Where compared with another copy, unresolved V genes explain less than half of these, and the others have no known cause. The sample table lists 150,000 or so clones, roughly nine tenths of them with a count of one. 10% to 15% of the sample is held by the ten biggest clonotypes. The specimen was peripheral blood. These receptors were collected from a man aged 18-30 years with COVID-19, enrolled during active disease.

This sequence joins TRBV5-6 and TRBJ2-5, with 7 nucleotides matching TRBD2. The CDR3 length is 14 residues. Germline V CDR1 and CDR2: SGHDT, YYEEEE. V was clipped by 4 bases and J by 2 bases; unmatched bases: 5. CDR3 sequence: CASSRLAPQETQYF. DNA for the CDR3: TGTGCCAGCAGCCGACTAGCACCACAAGAGACCCAGTACTTC.

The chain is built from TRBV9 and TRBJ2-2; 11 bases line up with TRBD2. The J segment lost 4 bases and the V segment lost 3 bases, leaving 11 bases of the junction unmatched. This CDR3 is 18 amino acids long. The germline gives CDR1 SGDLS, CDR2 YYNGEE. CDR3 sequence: CASSAGTSGRGGTGELFF. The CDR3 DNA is TGTGCCAGCAGCGCCGGGACTAGCGGCCGCGGGGGCACCGGGGAGCTGTTTTTT.

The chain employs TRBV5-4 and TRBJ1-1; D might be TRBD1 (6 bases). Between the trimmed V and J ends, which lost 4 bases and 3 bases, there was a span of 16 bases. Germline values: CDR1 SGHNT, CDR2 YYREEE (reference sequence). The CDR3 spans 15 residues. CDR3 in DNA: TGTGCCAGCAGCCAGAATCGGGGGGCGGACACTGAAGCTTTCTTT. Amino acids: CASSQNRGADTEAFF.

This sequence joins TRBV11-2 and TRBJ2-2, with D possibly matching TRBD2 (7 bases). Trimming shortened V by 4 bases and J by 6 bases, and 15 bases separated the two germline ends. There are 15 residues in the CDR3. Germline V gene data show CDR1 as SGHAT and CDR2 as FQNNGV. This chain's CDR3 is CASSSRLAGAGELFF. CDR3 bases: TGTGCCAGCAGCTCCCGACTAGCAGGGGCCGGGGAGCTGTTTTTT.

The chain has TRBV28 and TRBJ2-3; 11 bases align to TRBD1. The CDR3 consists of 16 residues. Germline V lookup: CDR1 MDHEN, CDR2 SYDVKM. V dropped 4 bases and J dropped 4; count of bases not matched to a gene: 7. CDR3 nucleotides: TGTGCCAGCAGTTCCTGGACAGGGGGCGGGGCAGATACGCAGTATTTT. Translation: CASSSWTGGGADTQYF.

CDR3 DNA: TGTGCCAGCAGCTTAGGCAGACTTAGCACAGATACGCAGTATTTT. This translates into CASSLGRLSTDTQYF. J is TRBJ2-3 and V is TRBV13; D is unresolved. V was shortened by 0 bases and J by 0 bases, with 7 bases between the two germline ends. Germline CDR1 reads PRHDT; CDR2 reads FYEKMQ (reference sequence). CDR3 size: 15 residues.

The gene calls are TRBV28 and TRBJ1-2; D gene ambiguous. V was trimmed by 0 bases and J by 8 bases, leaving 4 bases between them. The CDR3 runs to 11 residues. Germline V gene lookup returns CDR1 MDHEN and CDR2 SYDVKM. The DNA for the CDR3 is TGTGCCAGCAGTTTATGGGAGGGCTACACCTTC. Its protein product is CASSLWEGYTF.

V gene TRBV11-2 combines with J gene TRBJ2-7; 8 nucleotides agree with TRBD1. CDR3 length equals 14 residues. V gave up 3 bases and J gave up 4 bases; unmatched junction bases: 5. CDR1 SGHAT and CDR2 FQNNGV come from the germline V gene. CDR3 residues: CASSLGRGHYEQYF. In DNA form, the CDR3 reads TGTGCCAGCAGCTTGGGCAGGGGGCATTACGAGCAGTACTTC.

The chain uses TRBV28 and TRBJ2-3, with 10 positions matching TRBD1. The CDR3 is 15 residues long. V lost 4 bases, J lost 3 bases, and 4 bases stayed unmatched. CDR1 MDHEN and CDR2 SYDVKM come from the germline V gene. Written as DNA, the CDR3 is TGTGCCAGCAGTTACCCGGGACAGGGGACAGATACGCAGTATTTT. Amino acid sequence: CASSYPGQGTDTQYF.

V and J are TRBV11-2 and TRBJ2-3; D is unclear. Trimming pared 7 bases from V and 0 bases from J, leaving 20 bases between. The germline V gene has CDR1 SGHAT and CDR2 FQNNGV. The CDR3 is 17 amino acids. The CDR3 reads CASIPLVRGSSTDTQYF. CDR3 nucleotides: TGTGCCAGCATCCCCCTGGTCCGCGGCTCTAGCACAGATACGCAGTATTTT.

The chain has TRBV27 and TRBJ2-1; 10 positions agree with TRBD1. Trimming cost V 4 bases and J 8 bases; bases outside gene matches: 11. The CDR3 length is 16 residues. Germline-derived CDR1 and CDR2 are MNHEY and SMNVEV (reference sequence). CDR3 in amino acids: CASSSLGTGVFDEQFF. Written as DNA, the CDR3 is TGTGCCAGCAGTTCTTTGGGGACAGGGGTGTTCGATGAGCAGTTCTTC.

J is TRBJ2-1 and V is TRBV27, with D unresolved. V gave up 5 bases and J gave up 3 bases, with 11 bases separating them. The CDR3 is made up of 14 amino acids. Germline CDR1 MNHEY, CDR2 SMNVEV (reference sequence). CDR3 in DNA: TGTGCCAGCAGTATCAGACTCGGCTACAATGAGCAGTTCTTC. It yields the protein CASSIRLGYNEQFF.

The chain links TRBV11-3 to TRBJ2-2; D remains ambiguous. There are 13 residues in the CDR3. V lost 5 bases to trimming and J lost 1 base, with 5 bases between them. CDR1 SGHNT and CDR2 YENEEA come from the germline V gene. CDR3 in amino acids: CASSVRNTGELFF. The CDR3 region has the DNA TGTGCCAGCAGCGTTAGGAACACCGGGGAGCTGTTTTTT. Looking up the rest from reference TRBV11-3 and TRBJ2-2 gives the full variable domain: EAGVVQSPRYKIIEKKQPVAFWCNPISGHNTLYWYLQNLGQGPELLIRYENEEAVDDSQLPKDRFSAERLKGVDSTLKIQPAELGDSAVYLCASSVRNTGELFFGEGSRLTVL.

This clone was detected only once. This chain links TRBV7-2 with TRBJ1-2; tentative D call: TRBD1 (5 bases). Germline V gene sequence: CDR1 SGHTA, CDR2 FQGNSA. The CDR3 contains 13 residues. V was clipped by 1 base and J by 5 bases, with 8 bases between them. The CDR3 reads CASSLGQGYGYTF. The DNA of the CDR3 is TGTGCCAGCAGCTTAGGGCAGGGTTATGGCTACACCTTC.

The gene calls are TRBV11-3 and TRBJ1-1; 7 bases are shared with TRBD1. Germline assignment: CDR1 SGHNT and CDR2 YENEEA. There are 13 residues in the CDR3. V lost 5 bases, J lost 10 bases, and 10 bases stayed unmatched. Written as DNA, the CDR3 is TGTGCCAGCAGCCCCGACAGGGCAGGTGCAGCTTTCTTT. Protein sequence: CASSPDRAGAAFF.